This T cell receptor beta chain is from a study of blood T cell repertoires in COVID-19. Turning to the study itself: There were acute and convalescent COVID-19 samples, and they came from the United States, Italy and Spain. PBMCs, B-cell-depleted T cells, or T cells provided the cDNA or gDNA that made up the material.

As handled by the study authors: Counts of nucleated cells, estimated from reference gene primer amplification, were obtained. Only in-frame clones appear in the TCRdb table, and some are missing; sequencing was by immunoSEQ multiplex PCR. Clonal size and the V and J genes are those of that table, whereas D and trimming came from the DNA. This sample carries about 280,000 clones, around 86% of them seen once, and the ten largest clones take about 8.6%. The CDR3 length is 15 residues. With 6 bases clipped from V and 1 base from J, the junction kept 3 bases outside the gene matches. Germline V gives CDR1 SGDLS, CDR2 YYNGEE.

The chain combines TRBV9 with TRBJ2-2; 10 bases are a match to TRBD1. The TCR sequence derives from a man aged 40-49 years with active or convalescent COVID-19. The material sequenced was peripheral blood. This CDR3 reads CASTRTGGNTGELFF. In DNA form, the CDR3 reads TGTGCCAGCACCCGGACAGGGGGGAACACCGGGGAGCTGTTTTTT.